This T cell receptor beta chain was profiled in a study of T cells in tumors after PD-1 blockade. V lost 0 bases, J lost 7 bases, and 4 bases lay in between. Germline V CDR1 and CDR2: ENHRY, SYGVKD. This CDR3 spans 12 amino acids. TCRdb keeps only in-frame clones here, not all; method: immunoSEQ multiplex PCR. Among fewer than 9,500 clones, around 69% were seen once, and the ten largest hold 7% to 10%. Notes on the study in general: Only pre- versus post-treatment comparisons showed clonal replacement. Expanded exhausted CD8+ clones after therapy were mostly novel clonotypes.

This clone was observed a handful of times. Antigen unknown. This receptor was taken from a human donor with basal cell carcinoma. Sequenced here: tumor tissue, sampled after anti-PD-1 treatment. V gene TRBV10-3 combines with J gene TRBJ1-5; D remains unclear. The DNA of the CDR3 is TGTGCCATCAGTGAGTCGGGCCAGCCCCAGCATTTT. This encodes CAISESGQPQHF.